This T cell receptor beta chain is drawn from a study of cytomegalovirus exposure and HLA in healthy donors (dated by TCRdb to about 2017). The study in broad terms: In an earlier analysis of about 560 of the donors, less than 350 Gb of sequence data and some 120 million unique TCR beta sequences from about 190 million T cells were reported. Of the roughly 400 genotyped donors, less than 90% were placed in the genetic ancestry cluster associated with self-reported Caucasian donors. The study profiled the T cell repertoires of hundreds of subjects by immunosequencing and related them to cytomegalovirus serostatus. An early release that covered fewer than 750 HLA-typed donors contained approximately 300 gigabases of sequencing data and tens of millions of unique TCR sequences. Five DR-DQ haplotypes were treated as single units for association and clustering because of strong linkage in the cohort. The study aimed to test whether cataloging public T cell receptors could reveal signatures of past pathogen exposure. Besides the first cohort of approximately 710 subjects, a separate validation cohort made up of around 120 different subjects was used. Rather than drawing on any new phenotypic data, the later analysis identified candidate immune exposures from TCR beta sequences and the way those sequences occurred across donors. A later analysis re-examined previously published TCR beta repertoires from roughly 650 donors and added high-resolution HLA genotyping to investigate patterns of TCR occurrence. All discovery cohort repertoires had been generated on a single sequencing platform. Typing coverage varied by locus: about 629-630 donors for A, B, C, DRB1 and DQB1; 522 for DQA1; more than 600 for DPA1; approximately 470 for DPB1. An earlier analysis of around 580 of the donors used high-throughput TCR beta sequencing to judge whether each TCR beta V gene segment behaved as functional or pseudogenic. To predict cytomegalovirus infection status, the study brought together high-throughput TCR immunosequencing, statistical association of individual TCRs with disease status, and machine learning. Genome-wide SNP genotypes for about 55% of the roughly 670 donors were used in a later genetic analysis, which treated that subset as a discovery cohort. Donor age, sex, ethnicity and CMV serostatus were compiled together with the repertoire data. Class I and class II HLA loci were covered by the typing at four-digit resolution. On average, around 200,000 unique TCR beta nucleotide sequences were sequenced per donor among 350 to 400 genotyped donors of the cohort, with roughly 20% of those sequences being non-productive. What the research found in general, with its limitations: Strong co-occurrence of HLA alleles, especially DR and DQ, made assigning TCR associations to individual alleles difficult. A later analysis found that TCR association rates varied across HLA loci, with DRB1 alleles showing the most associated TCRs and HLA-C alleles the fewest. Sequencing depth was assumed to be roughly uniform across donors in the presence/absence analyses, though that assumption may not hold. Some IMGT-functional V segments, including TRBV6-2 and TRBV6-3, could not be distinguished by the 87-base-pair reads and were therefore excluded. A total of fewer than 200 TCR beta chains were listed by the study as associated with cytomegalovirus. A few of the identified cytomegalovirus-associated TCR beta chains were confirmed in vitro to be specific for cytomegalovirus antigens. The cohort was sequenced for TCR beta chains only, and without alpha or paired-chain data the features that could be detected were limited. According to the authors, the approach could potentially be generalized to other disease states and immunological phenotypes. In a later analysis, 15,000 to 20,000 TCR beta sequences were associated with specific HLA alleles at a false discovery rate of 0.05. In a later genetic analysis, a missense DCLRE1C variant was associated with V-gene and J-gene trimming of TCR beta chains, and the association was replicated in an independent cohort. Cytomegalovirus status was reported to be diagnosed by the classifier with high specificity and sensitivity in both the original and validation cohorts. HLA typing was unavailable for some donors at each locus, so association tests used only the typed subset. A later analysis found that HLA-associated TCR beta chains were more clonally expanded and had lower generation probabilities than equally common non-associated chains. Most CMV-associated TCR beta chains appeared to be HLA-restricted in a later analysis, and the HLA associations seemed to be driven largely by CMV exposure. In a later genetic analysis, fewer N-insertions in productive TCRs were reported among donors in an Asian-associated ancestry cluster than the roughly 670-donor mean. For the cohort, immune exposure information was limited to CMV serostatus. A later analysis reported that several top co-occurrence clusters appeared linked to parvovirus B19, influenza, CMV and Epstein-Barr virus. Most TCR sequences were observed very rarely across donors, whereas some public TCRs were present in many individuals. The earlier analysis of some 560 of the donors excluded 15 to 20 rarely observed V segments, including chromosome 9 orphons, because counts were too low. A cluster of highly shared sequence variants was judged likely to represent a technical artifact of the sequencing pipeline. Linkage disequilibrium might explain the correlated functional status among segregating V segments, but an unknown experimental factor could not be ruled out. In an earlier analysis of 587 of the donors, most TCR beta V segments appeared in productive rearrangements about 87% or about 30% of the time, broadly matching IMGT annotations. A further reported finding was that TCR beta sequences accurately predicted the HLA-A and HLA-B alleles for most subjects in the first cohort.

The cohort comprised more than 550 healthy bone marrow donors. At the time of sampling, all cohort members were nominally healthy, though unrecorded immune exposures were likely present. The donor was CMV seropositive and belonged to the group of 270 or so seropositive cohort members. Every donor gave a peripheral blood sample, and the peripheral blood mononuclear cells from that sample were used for TCR beta sequencing. The Qiagen DNeasy Blood Extraction Kit was used to extract genomic DNA from the blood cell samples. Concerning this clone itself: The target of this receptor is not known. The input lacks base qualities; no much larger clone sits a single base away.

Libraries came from the immunoSEQ multiplex PCR assay. A mixture of 60 forward primers for TCR Vbeta segments and 13 reverse primers for TCR Jbeta segments was used in the multiplex PCR. Amplification of the CDR3 region of rearranged TCR beta genes was performed with a multiplex PCR assay on genomic DNA. Amplified TCR beta libraries were sequenced as 87-base-pair reads on the Illumina HiSeq System. Concerning the study's data processing: In a later analysis, some 80 million unique TCR beta chains were counted across the 500 to 850 repertoires, and around 10 million of these chains were shared by at least two donors. Raw reads were error-corrected and collapsed into unique sequences by a nearest-neighbor algorithm in which closely related sequences were merged to remove PCR and sequencing errors. V, D and J gene segments were assigned by aligning CDR3 sequences to IMGT reference sequences. For a sequence to be retained, a match of at least six nucleotides was required to both a V gene segment and a J gene segment. Rearrangements were classified as productive when the CDR3 lacked stop codons and remained in frame with V and J, and all other rearrangements were classified as non-productive. Following IMGT convention, CDR3 was defined as the stretch from the second conserved V-encoded cysteine to the conserved J-encoded phenylalanine. Sequences without an unambiguous match to a single V gene segment were excluded from the earlier analysis of about 600 of the donors. In an earlier analysis of 587 of the donors, V segments were called functional above 56.7% productive rearrangements and were called segregating when the between-donor standard deviation exceeded 5%. A statistical classification framework was built to diagnose cytomegalovirus status from the catalog of TCR beta chain sequences. A later analysis assigned V and J genes by comparing TCR nucleotide sequences with IMGT/GENE-DB human TR gene sequences. The TCRdist pipeline was used in a later analysis to assign CDR3 sequences and most-parsimonious VDJ recombination scenarios. In a later analysis, each TCR beta chain was defined by its CDR3 amino acid sequence together with its V-gene family, and reads without a unique V-gene family were excluded. To address suspected cross-contamination and a sequencing artifact, a later analysis removed over 500 highly shared, low-generation-probability nucleotide sequences. In a later analysis, a clonal expansion index for each public chain was calculated from normalized within-repertoire ranks of inferred template counts. Generation probabilities in a later analysis came from a VDJ recombination model fitted to out-of-frame rearrangements, and those results were checked against IGoR. A later analysis scored TCR-TCR, TCR-HLA and TCR-CMV co-occurrence with hypergeometric tests, applying a repertoire-size bias correction to TCR pairs. To estimate false discovery rates, a later analysis permuted the HLA or CMV assignments 20 times. In a later analysis, co-occurring TCRs were grouped with DBSCAN, and TCRdist sequence similarity was added when clustering was performed within HLA-allele-positive subsets. Repertoires with fewer than 30,000 or more than 120,000 public chains, plus five repertoires with anomalous nucleotide sharing, were excluded from co-occurrence clustering. TCRdb carries this immuneACCESS record with in-frame sequences only. Its versions omit some clonotypes, under half of them owing to an unresolved V gene in the studies checked, with the rest unexplained. Clonal size and the V and J genes are those of that table, whereas D and trimming came from the DNA. The sample table contains under 200,000 clones; only one count was recorded for more than 65% of them. Together, the top ten hold roughly 6.7% of the sample.

CDR3 length: 15 amino acids, cysteine to phenylalanine. This entry keeps only the CDR3 DNA: 45 bases, framed from base 1. From the germline V gene, CDR1 is MNHNS and CDR2 is SASEGT. The trim is 5 bases for V and 2 bases for J, with a gap of 15 bases between the germline ends. The TCR sequence derives from a man over 45 in good health and CMV-seropositive. Here the chain combines TRBV6-1 and TRBJ1-2, with the D gene not clear enough to name. Sample: PBMCs. At the DNA level, the sequence is TGTGCCAGCAGTATCCCGGGATCCTGGAACTATGGCTACACCTTC. Translation gives CASSIPGSWNYGYTF.